Below, one T cell receptor beta chain is given with its context. Its specificity is unknown. Libraries were prepared by immunoSEQ multiplex PCR; TCRdb keeps only in-frame clonotypes and omits some of them. The profile covers approximately 89,000 clones, with about 94% appearing a single time and roughly 0.17% taken by the ten largest. Germline V gene data show CDR1 as LNHDA and CDR2 as SQIVND (reference sequence). This CDR3 region has 16 residues. V lost 5 bases and J lost 2, with 13 bases in between. These data come from a study of graft-versus-host responses after intestinal transplantation. The sample in question was unstimulated CD4+ T cells sorted from spleen or lymph node cells, obtained before intestinal transplant. V is TRBV19 and J is TRBJ1-6; D gene uncertain. The TCR originated in a human donor who received an intestinal transplant. The CDR3 is CASSPIRITYNSPLHF. CDR3 DNA sequence: TGTGCCAGTAGTCCTATTCGCATCACCTATAATTCACCCCTCCACTTT.